This T cell receptor beta chain was observed in a study of T cells in localized non-small cell lung cancer. General study results and limits: The study sequenced only one region of the tumor. As a result, intratumor heterogeneity could not be excluded and remains possible. With higher T cell density in blood came longer overall survival.

Note on this clone: Its matching antigen is unknown.

In germline, CDR1 is DFQATT, CDR2 SNEGSKA (reference sequence). V was shortened by 4 bases and J by 7 bases, with 8 bases between the two germline ends. This CDR3 is 11 amino acids long. Clones were read by immunoSEQ multiplex PCR, and TCRdb kept only the in-frame ones, dropping some. The repertoire has 52,000 or so clones, roughly 88% of them found once; the top ten carry 17%. This TCR came from a man aged 35 to 70 with stage III lung adenocarcinoma. Sequenced material: peripheral blood mononuclear cells, taken before any cancer treatment. The chain combines TRBV20-1 with TRBJ2-1; possibly TRBD1 for D (6 bases). For the CDR3, the DNA is TGCAGTGCTATACAGGGAAATGAGCAGTTCTTC. It specifies CSAIQGNEQFF.